These 24 T cell receptor beta chains were all obtained from the same sample, sequenced in a study of blood T cell repertoires in COVID-19. TCRdb's table, derived via immunoSEQ multiplex PCR, lists solely in-frame clones and lacks some. The sample holds over 100,000 clones, over 65% seen once. Sequencing was performed on peripheral blood. The receptors derive from a woman in her sixties or seventies with acute or convalescent COVID-19.

The chain joins TRBV4-2 to TRBJ1-6, with TRBD1 matching over 8 bases. The germline V gene has CDR1 LGHNA and CDR2 YNFKEQ. V lost 0 bases and J lost 9; bases outside the gene matches: 4. CDR3 length: 15 residues. CDR3 nucleotides: TGTGCCAGCAGCCAAGAACGACAGGGGACTTCACCCCTCCACTTT. Its protein is CASSQERQGTSPLHF.

The rearrangement links TRBV2 to TRBJ1-4, with D possibly matching TRBD1 (5 bases). Germline V gene sequence: CDR1 SNHLY, CDR2 FYNNEI. Between the trimmed V and J ends, which lost 4 bases and 7 bases, there was a span of 10 bases. CDR3 length: 13 amino acids. CDR3 residues: CASSGGGSEKLFF. The CDR3 DNA is TGTGCCAGCAGTGGGGGGGGTAGTGAAAAACTGTTTTTT.

In this sample, this clone turned up a few times. This rearrangement joins TRBV4-3 to TRBJ2-1; 8 nucleotides line up with TRBD1. The CDR3 loop spans 15 amino acids. Trimming removed 1 base from V and 5 bases from J; junction bases left unmatched: 4. Germline-derived CDR1 and CDR2 are LGHNA and YSLEER. In nucleotides, the CDR3 is TGCGCCAGCAGCCAAGGTCTACAGGGGGACAATGAGCAGTTCTTC. This gives the protein CASSQGLQGDNEQFF.

This clone occurred once. The genes are TRBV12-5 and TRBJ2-1; 12 positions match TRBD1. The CDR3 is 14 residues long. V was clipped by 6 bases and J by 8 bases; unmatched bases: 5. From germline, CDR1 is LGHNT and CDR2 FRNRAP. The CDR3 region has the DNA TGTGCTAGTGGCCGGGGACAGGGGGCTGATGAGCAGTTCTTC. The encoded protein is CASGRGQGADEQFF.

This clone was counted between two and nine times. The chain couples TRBV11-3 to TRBJ1-4, with a possible D match to TRBD1 (6 bases). V dropped 5 bases and J dropped 6 bases, with 25 bases sitting between them. There are 18 residues in the CDR3. Per germline, CDR1 SGHNT and CDR2 YENEEA. The CDR3 nucleotides are TGTGCCAGCAGCACCCGGGGACACCCTGGAAGATCGGATGAAAAACTGTTTTTT. Protein product: CASSTRGHPGRSDEKLFF.

CDR3 protein: CASSLLAGVDTQYF. In DNA, the CDR3 is TGTGCCAGCAGCCTCCTAGCCGGAGTAGATACGCAGTATTTT. V and J are TRBV7-3 and TRBJ2-3; perhaps TRBD2 as D (5 bases). In germline, CDR1 is SGHTA, CDR2 FQGTGA. The CDR3 covers 14 residues. Trimming removed 5 bases from V and 5 bases from J, with 14 bases in between.

The chain carries TRBV5-6 and TRBJ1-2; D not certain. CDR3 size: 11 residues. The germline V and J ends were trimmed by 5 bases and 5 bases, with 7 bases remaining between them. Germline CDR1 SGHDT, CDR2 YYEEEE. CDR3: CASRHEYGYTF. The DNA of the CDR3 is TGTGCCAGCAGACACGAATATGGCTACACCTTC.

The chain recombines TRBV5-5 with TRBJ1-1, with TRBD1 as a possible D gene (6 bases). Germline loops: CDR1 SGHKS, CDR2 YYEKEE (reference sequence). This CDR3 spans 16 amino acids. V lost 2 bases, J lost 3 bases, and 17 bases lay in between. DNA of the CDR3: TGTGCCAGCAGCTTAGGCAGGGGCGTAATAGACACTGAAGCTTTCTTT. Protein product: CASSLGRGVIDTEAFF.

This chain joins TRBV5-1 and TRBJ1-2; D is undetermined. Germline V gene data show CDR1 as SGHRS and CDR2 as YFSETQ. V shed 1 base and J shed 4 bases, with 8 bases lying between them. The CDR3 runs to 13 residues. CDR3 residues: CASSLTELYGYTF. CDR3 sequence (DNA): TGCGCCAGCAGCTTGACAGAACTCTATGGCTACACCTTC.

This chain connects TRBV12-3 or TRBV12-4 to TRBJ1-1, with 7 bases identical to TRBD1. V shed 1 base and J 10 bases; nucleotides not matched to a gene: 6. CDR3 length equals 13 residues. CDR3 residues: CASSLGEGAAAFF. The CDR3 nucleotides read TGTGCCAGCAGTTTAGGAGAGGGGGCGGCAGCTTTCTTT.

This clone was seen a single time. The chain carries TRBV5-1 and TRBJ2-3; 7 bases align to TRBD2. This CDR3 is built from 14 residues. Losses at the gene ends were 3 bases for V and 6 bases for J; bases not matched to a gene: 7. Germline V gene lookup returns CDR1 SGHRS and CDR2 YFSETQ. CDR3 sequence (DNA): TGCGCCAGCAGCTGGGACTATCCGGGGGATACGCAGTATTTT. Protein product: CASSWDYPGDTQYF.

Only one count was recorded for this clone. The V gene is TRBV11-2, the J gene TRBJ2-7; D remains unclear. The CDR3 extends over 13 amino acids. Germline CDR1 is SGHAT and CDR2 is FQNNGV. With 5 bases removed from V and 0 bases from J, the gap between germline ends came to 8 bases. This chain's CDR3 is CASSLRSSYEQYV. The CDR3 DNA follows: TGTGCCAGCAGCCTGCGTAGCTCCTACGAGCAGTACGTC.

The chain combines TRBV9 with TRBJ1-3, with D possibly being TRBD1 (5 bases). The CDR3 spans 15 residues. Germline assignment: CDR1 SGDLS and CDR2 YYNGEE. Deletions cut 4 bases from V and 2 bases from J, with 13 bases between. CDR3 sequence (DNA): TGTGCCAGCAGCCCGCGACAGTCTGCTGGAAACACCATATATTTT. This gives the protein CASSPRQSAGNTIYF.

The genes are TRBV5-1 and TRBJ1-2; no reliable D call. The CDR3 spans 16 residues. Per germline, CDR1 SGHRS and CDR2 YFSETQ. V was shortened by 0 bases and J by 7 bases, with 19 bases between the two germline ends. The CDR3: CASSLGAIGGLGGYTF. The CDR3 DNA is TGCGCCAGCAGCTTGGGAGCAATAGGAGGGCTGGGTGGCTACACCTTC.

This clone was seen more than once but under ten times. This rearrangement joins TRBV10-3 to TRBJ2-3; 7 bases fit TRBD2. V lost 0 bases to trimming and J lost 4 bases; unmatched junction nucleotides: 4. This CDR3 spans 15 amino acids. Per the germline V gene, CDR1 is ENHRY and CDR2 is SYGVKD. CDR3: CAISESSGAADTQYF. CDR3 nucleotides: TGTGCCATCAGTGAGTCGAGCGGGGCCGCAGATACGCAGTATTTT.

The chain is built from TRBV21-1 and TRBJ1-2; the listed D gene, TRBD1, was not tested against the DNA. TRBV21-1 is labeled a pseudogene. The CDR3 consists of 17 residues. As DNA, the CDR3 is TGTGCCAGCAGCAAATTTCCGTCCGCCCGACAGGGGCGAGGCTACACCTTC. Encoded protein: CASSKFPSARQGRGYTF.

The gene calls are TRBV29-1 and TRBJ2-3; weak D call: TRBD1 (6 bases). V was clipped by 4 bases and J by 2 bases, with 13 bases between them. Per the germline V gene, CDR1 is SQVTM and CDR2 is ANQGSEA. This CDR3 spans 14 amino acids. CDR3 amino acids: CSVAQGSVTDTQYF. The CDR3 DNA follows: TGCAGCGTTGCACAGGGTTCAGTCACAGATACGCAGTATTTT.

The chain has TRBV6-5 and TRBJ1-3; 8 bases are shared with TRBD1. Germline assignment: CDR1 MNHEY and CDR2 SVGAGI. The CDR3 runs 15 residues. V shed 10 bases and J 3 bases; nucleotides not matched to a gene: 11. CDR3 in amino acids: CATVGYGQGGNTIYF. The CDR3, as DNA: TGTGCCACGGTGGGTTACGGACAGGGTGGAAACACCATATATTTT.

This chain joins TRBV25-1 and TRBJ1-2, with D maybe TRBD1 (5 bases). The germline V and J ends were trimmed by 4 bases and 7 bases, with 19 bases remaining between them. The CDR3 totals 15 residues. Germline V lookup: CDR1 MGHDK, CDR2 SYGVNS. CDR3 sequence reads: CASSGLGGINGGYTF. The DNA of the CDR3 is TGTGCCAGCAGTGGGTTGGGGGGAATCAACGGTGGCTACACCTTC.

This clone has just one count. This chain connects TRBV19 to TRBJ1-5; no clear D gene. CDR3 length: 14 residues. Germline V gene data show CDR1 as LNHDA and CDR2 as SQIVND (reference sequence). V lost 4 bases, J lost 1 base, and 8 bases lay in between. DNA for the CDR3: TGTGCCAGTAGTACGTTTTTCAGCAATCAGCCCCAGCATTTT. Translated, it gives CASSTFFSNQPQHF. The entire variable domain, with the rest obtained from reference TRBV19 and TRBJ1-5, is as follows: DGGITQSPKYLFRKEGQNVTLSCEQNLNHDAMYWYRQDPGQGLRLIYYSQIVNDFQKGDIAEGYSVSREKKESFPLTVTSAQKNPTAFYLCASSTFFSNQPQHFGDGTRLSIL.

This clone was detected many times. This chain's CDR3 is CASSLAGTVYNEQFF. CDR3 in DNA: TGCGCCAGCAGCTTGGCCGGGACTGTATACAATGAGCAGTTCTTC. This chain joins TRBV5-1 and TRBJ2-1; a weak D match, TRBD2 (6 bases). The CDR3 sequence is 15 residues long. The germline V gene encodes CDR1 SGHRS and CDR2 YFSETQ. V lost 0 bases to trimming and J lost 4 bases, with 11 bases between them.

The chain combines TRBV11-1 with TRBJ1-2; 9 bases map to TRBD1. Germline assignment: CDR1 SGHAT and CDR2 FQDESV (reference sequence). CDR3 length: 13 residues. V trimming: 6 bases; J trimming: 8 bases; junction bases outside the gene matches: 7. The CDR3 loop reads CASSLQGAEGYTF. The CDR3 DNA sequence: TGTGCCAGCAGTCTACAGGGGGCCGAAGGCTACACCTTC.

The rearrangement links TRBV30 to TRBJ1-2; 10 nucleotides align to TRBD1. V lost 3 bases, J lost 8 bases, and 6 bases stayed unmatched. The CDR3 sequence is 13 residues long. Germline assignment: CDR1 GTSNPN and CDR2 SVGIG (reference sequence). CDR3 in amino acids: CAWRFGTGVGYTF. Here the CDR3 DNA reads TGTGCCTGGAGATTCGGGACAGGGGTGGGCTACACCTTC.

This rearrangement joins TRBV7-2 to TRBJ1-1, with a possible D match to TRBD1 (5 bases). Per germline, CDR1 SGHTA and CDR2 FQGNSA. The CDR3 spans 13 residues. The V end lost 2 bases, the J end lost 10 bases, and 14 bases lay between the germline ends. CDR3 residues: CASSLLGGGRAFF. The CDR3 coding sequence is TGTGCCAGCAGCTTATTGGGGGGTGGTCGAGCTTTCTTT.